Here is one T cell receptor beta chain with its context. What it binds is not known. This CDR3 has 13 residues. V lost 5 bases and J lost 11; bases outside the gene matches: 10. Germline V gene lookup returns CDR1 SGHTA and CDR2 FQGNSA. This entry is derived from a study of blood T cells in healthy people across ages. The study, taken as a whole, reports: While age rose, TCR beta diversity per million T cells dropped in a roughly linear way. Versus aged donors, long-lived donors had higher diversity and more naive CD4+ cells. CMV status of donors was unknown, possibly confounding expanded clonotype changes.

A second PCR, run for about 7 to 11 cycles, used a sample-barcoded 5' primer plus a J-beta primer mix. TCRdb reprocessed the 5' RACE reads with MiXCR, giving one entry per CDR3 protein. The sample shows 1.5 million to 2 million distinct CDR3 sequences, approximately 50% of them seen only once. This rearrangement joins TRBV7-2 to TRBJ2-5; TRBD1 aligns across 8 bases. Sequenced material: blood. This sequence was found in a woman in her thirties or forties in good health. The CDR3 spells CASSRRQGSEQYF. CDR3 DNA: TGTGCCAGCAGCCGTCGACAGGGGAGTGAGCAGTACTTC.